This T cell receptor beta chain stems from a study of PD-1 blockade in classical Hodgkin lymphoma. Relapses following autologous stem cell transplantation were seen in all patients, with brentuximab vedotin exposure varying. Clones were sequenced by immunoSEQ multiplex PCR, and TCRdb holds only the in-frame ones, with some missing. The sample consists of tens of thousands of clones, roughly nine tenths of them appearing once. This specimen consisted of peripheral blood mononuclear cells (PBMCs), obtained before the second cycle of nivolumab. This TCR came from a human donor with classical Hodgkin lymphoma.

The CDR3: CASSEYTGTDTQYF. DNA for the CDR3: TGCGCCAGCAGTGAGTACACAGGCACAGATACGCAGTATTTT. The V gene is TRBV10-2, the J gene TRBJ2-3, with no clear D. Looked up from germline, CDR1 is WSHSY and CDR2 is SAAADI. The CDR3 runs to 14 residues. The V end lost 1 base, the J end lost 1 base, and 6 bases lay between the germline ends.